This entry lists 20 T cell receptor beta chains sequenced from one sample in a study of T-cell reconstitution after alpha-beta-depleted transplantation in children. For TCRbeta, the library was prepared with unique molecular identifiers. TCRdb itself ran the PCR reads through MiXCR, one entry per CDR3 protein. Seen here are 550,000 to 800,000 distinct CDR3 sequences, about 12% observed once, and the top ten hold roughly 0.84%. Sequencing used PBMCs, obtained before TCRalphabeta/CD19-depleted stem cell transplant. Every receptor here comes from a girl aged 2 to 10 with congenital amegakaryocytic thrombocytopenia, due to receive a stem cell transplant.

This clonotype was counted ten times or more. This chain uses TRBV29-1 with TRBJ1-2, with no clear D. Germline assignment: CDR1 SQVTM and CDR2 ANQGSEA. Between the trimmed V and J ends, which lost 5 bases and 2 bases, there was a span of 24 bases. The CDR3 totals 17 residues. For the CDR3, the DNA is TGCAGCGTTCGGGGTGACATAACTGGTTCCCCAAACTATGGCTACACCTTC. The encoded protein is CSVRGDITGSPNYGYTF.

There are many counts of this clonotype. V is TRBV2 and J is TRBJ2-1; 7 nucleotides align to TRBD2. Germline lookup yields CDR1 SNHLY and CDR2 FYNNEI. V lost 6 bases to trimming and J lost 10 bases; unmatched junction nucleotides: 6. There are 12 residues in the CDR3. The CDR3 region has the DNA TGTGCCAGCAGAACCGGGACTACGGAGCAGTTCTTC. Amino acid sequence: CASRTGTTEQFF.

This clonotype was seen repeatedly, ten times or more. V is TRBV12-3 or TRBV12-4 and J is TRBJ1-1; perhaps TRBD1 as D (5 bases). The CDR3 loop spans 15 amino acids. The V end was cut by 7 bases, the J end by 1 base, with 16 bases between. For the CDR3, the DNA is TGTGCCAGCAAATATATCGACAGAGAGAACACTGAAGCTTTCTTT. It is translated as CASKYIDRENTEAFF.

Regarding this clonotype: This may come from a read error, since a much larger clone is one base off. The CDR3 does not close with the conserved phenylalanine or tryptophan, likely indicating a read error. V usage is TRBV20-1 and J usage is TRBJ2-3; D possibly corresponds to TRBD2 (5 bases). The V end was cut by 1 base, the J end by 0 bases, with 8 bases between. The CDR3 runs 14 residues. Germline V CDR1 and CDR2: DFQATT, SNEGSKA (reference sequence). CDR3 sequence (DNA): TGCAGTGCTAGAGGCGGGCCTAGCACAGATACGCAGTATTAT. The encoded protein is CSARGGPSTDTQYY.

This clonotype turned up a few times. The chain joins TRBV7-9 to TRBJ1-1; D not resolved. The CDR3 is made up of 12 amino acids. Germline values: CDR1 SEHNR, CDR2 FQNEAQ (reference sequence). V was pared by 3 bases and J by 5 bases, with 7 bases between. CDR3 DNA sequence: TGTGCCAGCAGCTTCGGTAGAACTGAAGCTTTCTTT. Encoded protein: CASSFGRTEAFF.

This sequence joins TRBV20-1 and TRBJ2-7, with 9 nucleotides matching TRBD1. This CDR3 is 11 amino acids long. V trimming: 3 bases; J trimming: 11 bases; junction bases outside the gene matches: 5. The germline V gene encodes CDR1 DFQATT and CDR2 SNEGSKA (reference sequence). The CDR3 spells CSARYRDREYF. In DNA form, the CDR3 reads TGCAGTGCTAGGTACCGGGACAGGGAGTACTTC.

The CDR3 DNA reads as TGTGCCAGCAGCTTACGGGGCCTCACCGGGGAGCTGTTTTTT. Its translation: CASSLRGLTGELFF. The chain is built from TRBV5-5 and TRBJ2-2, with D perhaps assigned TRBD1 or TRBD2 (5 bases each). The V gene's germline CDR1 is SGHKS and CDR2 YYEKEE (reference sequence). The CDR3 has 14 residues. The V and J ends lost 2 bases and 4 bases respectively, with 9 bases between them.

This clonotype was observed at least ten times. This rearrangement joins TRBV29-1 to TRBJ2-2; no definite D call. This CDR3 region has 15 residues. V lost 0 bases, J lost 5 bases, and 13 bases lay in between. The germline V gene encodes CDR1 SQVTM and CDR2 ANQGSEA. CDR3 sequence (DNA): TGCAGCGTTGAAGATACGGGTCGGAAGACCGGGGAGCTGTTTTTT. Translated: CSVEDTGRKTGELFF.

This clonotype was seen repeatedly, ten times or more. CDR3 DNA sequence: TGTGCCATCAGTGAGGAAGGGGAGGTTAACTATGGCTACACCTTC. Protein sequence: CAISEEGEVNYGYTF. This chain links TRBV10-3 with TRBJ1-2; a weak D match, TRBD1 (5 bases). Germline-derived CDR1 and CDR2 are ENHRY and SYGVKD. Trimming shortened V by 2 bases and J by 1 base, and 11 bases separated the two germline ends. This CDR3 contains 15 residues.

The genes are TRBV5-1 and TRBJ1-2, with 11 bases lining up with TRBD1. CDR1 SGHRS and CDR2 YFSETQ come from the germline V gene. The CDR3 has 15 amino acids. V dropped 1 base and J dropped 8; count of bases not matched to a gene: 7. The CDR3 sequence is CASSLTDRGLVGYTF. The DNA of the CDR3 is TGCGCCAGCAGCTTGACGGACAGGGGGCTAGTAGGCTACACCTTC.

This clonotype has a count of ten or more. The chain employs TRBV5-1 and TRBJ2-1, with 12 bases lining up with TRBD2. The V and J ends lost 2 bases and 9 bases, in that order; junction bases with no gene match: 6. The CDR3 has 15 residues. In germline, CDR1 is SGHRS, CDR2 YFSETQ. CDR3: CASSFRLAGVGEQFF. CDR3 sequence (DNA): TGCGCCAGCAGCTTTAGACTAGCGGGAGTCGGTGAGCAGTTCTTC.

The chain is built from TRBV7-9 and TRBJ2-5; 10 nucleotides align to TRBD2. This CDR3 is built from 16 residues. CDR1 and CDR2 from the germline V gene are SEHNR and FQNEAQ (reference sequence). Trimming took 5 bases from V and 4 from J; bases not matched to a gene: 10. Here the CDR3 reads CASSPPTRLAGETQYF. The CDR3 DNA follows: TGTGCCAGCAGCCCACCCACGCGACTAGCGGGAGAGACCCAGTACTTC.

The chain has TRBV10-3 and TRBJ2-4; weak D call: TRBD1 (6 bases). Trimming removed 2 bases from V and 0 bases from J, with 17 bases in between. Germline V gene lookup returns CDR1 ENHRY and CDR2 SYGVKD. The CDR3 extends over 18 amino acids. CDR3 bases: TGTGCCATCAGTGAGGGGACACCCGGAAATCTAGCCAAAAACATTCAGTACTTC. Translation: CAISEGTPGNLAKNIQYF.

This clonotype was counted at least ten times. The chain combines TRBV7-6 with TRBJ2-1; 10 bases agree with TRBD2. Unmatched junction bases numbered 13, after V lost 4 bases and J lost 1 base. CDR1 and CDR2 from the germline V gene are SGHVS and FNYEAQ. CDR3 length: 19 amino acids. The CDR3 protein is CASSSRPLAGVGSYNEQFF. Written as DNA, the CDR3 is TGTGCCAGCAGCTCCAGACCGCTAGCGGGAGTCGGATCCTACAATGAGCAGTTCTTC.

This clonotype was seen only a few times. The V call is TRBV7-6, the J call TRBJ1-4, with D maybe TRBD1 (5 bases). Looked up from germline, CDR1 is SGHVS and CDR2 is FNYEAQ. The CDR3 is made up of 17 amino acids. The V end lost 5 bases, the J end lost 1 base, and 17 bases lay between the germline ends. CDR3 sequence reads: CASSRPLGEETNEKLFF. As DNA, the CDR3 is TGTGCCAGCAGCCGCCCTTTGGGGGAGGAAACTAATGAAAAACTGTTTTTT.

The chain joins TRBV27 to TRBJ1-5; D gene unclear. Trimming stripped 6 bases from V and 7 bases from J, with 10 bases between. This CDR3 contains 12 residues. In germline, CDR1 is MNHEY, CDR2 SMNVEV (reference sequence). CDR3 coding DNA: TGTGCCAGCAGCCCATTTGGGCAGCCCCAGCATTTT. Translating gives CASSPFGQPQHF.

A few counts support this clonotype. Here the CDR3 reads CASSPLKTGPNTEAFF. The CDR3 DNA sequence: TGTGCCAGCTCACCCCTCAAGACAGGGCCGAACACTGAAGCTTTCTTT. The gene calls are TRBV18 and TRBJ1-1, with 7 positions matching TRBD1. Trimming cost V 3 bases and J 1 base; bases outside gene matches: 8. This CDR3 has 16 residues. Germline CDR1 reads KGHSH; CDR2 reads LQKENI.

The V gene is TRBV6-5, the J gene TRBJ1-4; 12 nucleotides agree with TRBD1. The CDR3 is 17 amino acids. J was trimmed by 6 bases and V by 2 bases; bases with no gene match: 7. The V gene's germline CDR1 is MNHEY and CDR2 SVGAGI. CDR3 sequence reads: CASSYSGTGGRHEKLFF. The CDR3 bases are TGTGCCAGCAGTTACAGCGGGACAGGGGGCCGGCATGAAAAACTGTTTTTT.

This clonotype was seen many times. The CDR3 DNA is TGTGCCAGCAGTTTGGACAGGGGGTTCGAGCAGTACTTC. Translation gives CASSLDRGFEQYF. This chain joins TRBV12-3 or TRBV12-4 and TRBJ2-7; the match to TRBD1 covers 10 bases. This CDR3 has 13 amino acids. The V and J ends lost 3 bases and 6 bases, in that order; junction bases with no gene match: 2.

This clonotype was counted a few times. The chain is built from TRBV2 and TRBJ2-5; 11 bases agree with TRBD2. The V gene end was trimmed by 7 bases and the J gene end by 1 base; junction bases not matched to a gene: 11. The CDR3 is 17 residues long. Germline CDR1 reads SNHLY; CDR2 reads FYNNEI. CDR3 residues: CASTRTSGPLLQETQYF. The CDR3 nucleotides are TGTGCCAGCACAAGGACTAGCGGGCCTTTACTCCAAGAGACCCAGTACTTC. Full variable domain (outside the CDR3, taken from reference TRBV2 and TRBJ2-5): EPEVTQTPSHQVTQMGQEVILRCVPISNHLYFYWYRQILGQKVEFLVSFYNNEISEKSEIFDDQFSVERPDGSNFTLKIRSTKLEDSAMYFCASTRTSGPLLQETQYFGPGTRLLVL.